This T cell receptor beta chain was identified during a study of T cells in Graves' hyperthyroidism and ophthalmopathy. General study results and limits: The model predicted ophthalmopathy a median roughly six months before onset.

As to this clonotype: Antigen specificity is unknown.

V was clipped by 5 bases and J by 3 bases; unmatched bases: 7. Germline CDR1 is MDHEN and CDR2 is SYDVKM. The CDR3 runs to 16 residues. Amplified regions were TCR beta CDR3 sequences from RNA transcripts. RT-PCR in the first round (using the HTBI primer set) targeted the TCR CDR3. From the multiplex PCR reads, TCRdb called clonotypes with MiXCR, one entry per CDR3 protein. The sample lists about 560,000 distinct CDR3 sequences, 16% occurring once. Hyperthyroidism had been newly diagnosed in patients aged 18 to 65, and its duration was under 2 months. Lactation, pregnancy, other autoimmune disease or uncontrolled infection led to exclusion of patients. For the diagnoses, clinical symptoms, serum thyroxine and TRAb, thyroid ultrasound and orbital computed tomography were used.

Specimen: blood. This receptor was identified in a young woman with Graves' hyperthyroidism. The gene calls are TRBV28 and TRBJ2-6; 7 nucleotides agree with TRBD2. The CDR3 loop is CASSPVGRYGANVLTF. DNA of the CDR3: TGTGCCAGCAGTCCCGTCGGGAGGTATGGGGCCAACGTCCTGACTTTC.